This T cell receptor (beta chain) was sequenced for a study of cytomegalovirus exposure and HLA in healthy donors. The study, taken as a whole, reports: Earlier analysis looked at TCR beta V segments, and most were productive about 87% or about 30% of the time.

A remark on this clone: The antigen is undetermined.

Both 60 Vbeta primers and 13 Jbeta primers went into the PCR. Profiled with immunoSEQ multiplex PCR; TCRdb holds only in-frame clones, not every one. The sample contains 150,000 to 200,000 clones, roughly 83% of which appear only once. In germline, CDR1 is MNHEY, CDR2 SVGAGI. The CDR3 contains 14 residues. The V and J ends lost 6 bases and 4 bases, in that order; junction bases with no gene match: 4. The sample was PBMCs. The chain carries TRBV6-5 and TRBJ2-1, with 9 positions matching TRBD2. The sequence was collected from a woman aged 45-60 years in good health and CMV-seronegative. In DNA form, the CDR3 reads TGTGCCAGCAGCATAGCGGGGGAGTACAATGAGCAGTTCTTC. Residues: CASSIAGEYNEQFF.